The entry below describes one T cell receptor beta chain. CD45RO-negative CD8 cells positively selected for CCR7 made up the naive population, which excluded terminally differentiated effector memory CD45RA+ cells. Nashville, Tennessee was home to all donors, who were Caucasian adults. This record comes from a study of shared clonotypes between healthy human individuals. For every subset, genomic DNA was evenly distributed across several immunoSEQ plates. The protocol was immunoSEQ multiplex PCR, while the TCRdb copy is restricted to in-frame clones and leaves out a portion. The sample contains 2 million to 2.5 million clones, roughly 91% of which appear only once. The sequencing input was naive CD8+ T cells from PBMCs. The receptor was derived from a man aged 18 to 29 in good health. Some clones in this sample may be carry-over from other donors' samples.

The CDR3 nucleotides read TGTGCCAGCCACCTGGGAGGGTACGACGAGCAGTACTTC. It translates to CASHLGGYDEQYF. The chain employs TRBV18 and TRBJ2-7, with 7 bases fitting TRBD2. This CDR3 spans 13 amino acids. Germline CDR1 is KGHSH and CDR2 is LQKENI. Trimming at V came to 8 bases and at J to 5 bases, leaving 9 bases not matched to a gene. The full variable domain, with the rest looked up from reference TRBV18 and TRBJ2-7, is NAGVMQNPRHLVRRRGQEARLRCSPMKGHSHVYWYRQLPEEGLKFMVYLQKENIIDESGMPKERFSAEFPKEGPSILRIQQVVRGDSAAYFCASHLGGYDEQYFGPGTRLTVT.